This record covers a single T cell receptor (beta chain). The antigen it binds to is not known. No qualities accompany the bases; no much larger clone lies one base away. Genomic DNA was isolated from the sorted cells so that the TCRbeta CDR3 region could be sequenced. TCRbeta CDR3 regions were sequenced using the immunoSEQ Assay. This immuneACCESS table, as held by TCRdb, lists in-frame sequences with V and J called but not all clones. Of the missing ones, under half trace to an unresolved V gene in checked studies; the others have no known cause. This sample has about 100,000 clones in its table, and under 85% of those were observed once. The ten largest clonotypes hold 5.5% of the sample. These data belong to a study of OX40 agonist ivuxolimab in advanced cancers. Regarding the research as a whole: Ivuxolimab was an agonistic, fully human IgG2 monoclonal antibody directed against OX40 (CD134), a costimulatory receptor. Intravenous ivuxolimab was administered to patients every 2 weeks at six dose levels: 0.01, 0.1, 0.3, 1.5, 3 and 10 mg/kg. Of the approximately 50 dose-escalation patients, hepatocellular carcinoma was present in roughly 19, melanoma in some 15, renal cell carcinoma in 9 and head and neck cancer in 9. In the dose-escalation cohort, 75% to 85% of patients were male, and the mean age was approximately 60 years with a range of roughly 20 to 79. Prior anti-PD-1, anti-PD-L1 or anti-CTLA-4 therapy was permitted, and 35% to 40% of dose-escalation patients had received checkpoint inhibitors. Three dose-escalation patients achieved partial responses, one with hepatocellular carcinoma and two with cutaneous melanoma. The purpose of peripheral TCRbeta sequencing was to test whether ivuxolimab changed TCR sequence diversity and led to clonal T-cell expansion. The monotherapy dose-escalation portion (N = 52 patients) of the phase I ivuxolimab trial is reported in the paper. General study outcomes and caveats: Partial responders in the 0.1-3.0 mg/kg groups had among the lowest normalized peripheral clonal expansion, especially among CD8+ T cells. Antigen specificity was not determined for the clonally expanded peripheral T cells. On average, CD8+ T cells showed more expanded clones than CD4+ T cells after ivuxolimab. At doses from 0.1 to 3.0 mg/kg, clonal expansion was seen in both CD4+ and CD8+ blood T cells between baseline and week 6. Low levels of normalized T-cell clonal expansion were also shown by some nonresponding patients.

Patients with a history of autoimmune disease or receiving systemic immunosuppression were excluded from the trial. Peripheral blood for TCR sequencing was drawn from every dose cohort at baseline, at cycle 4 day 1 and at cycle 7 day 1. Samples were obtained from an open-label, multicenter, first-in-human phase I dose-escalation trial of ivuxolimab. Adults with locally advanced or metastatic melanoma, renal cell, hepatocellular, or head and neck squamous cell carcinoma were enrolled in the trial. CD4+ and CD8+ T cells were sorted separately from peripheral blood before TCR sequencing. This sequence was found in an adult with an advanced solid tumor such as melanoma, head and neck, liver or kidney cancer. Source: CD4+ or CD8+ T cells sorted from blood, taken in a trial of the OX40 agonist ivuxolimab.

The nucleotides read TGTGCCTACCTAAAGGCAGGAACAGAAAGAGGTGAAGCTTTCTTT. It specifies CAYLKAGTERGEAFF. The chain employs TRBV2 and TRBJ1-1; no D gene can be assigned with confidence. V sheds 11 bases and J sheds 7 bases, leaving 26 bases between their ends. Including cysteine and phenylalanine, the CDR3 has 15 amino acids. The read is trimmed to its CDR3 DNA, 45 bases read in frame from base 1. CDR1 and CDR2, looked up from the germline V gene, are SNHLY and FYNNEI.